Here is one T cell receptor beta chain with its context. What it binds is not known. This CDR3 has 13 amino acids. CDR1 is MNHEY, CDR2 SMNVEV, per germline (reference sequence). The V gene lost 5 bases and the J gene lost 0 bases, with 7 bases spanning the gap. The data were taken from a study of OX40 agonist ivuxolimab in advanced cancers. Study-wide context: Of the participants, 40% had some prior anti-PD-1, anti-PD-L1 or anti-CTLA-4 therapy, which was allowed. Points from the study as a whole: At 0.1 to 3.0 mg/kg and by week 6, clonal expansion occurred in CD4+ and CD8+ blood T cells.

Repertoires were generated with immunoSEQ multiplex PCR, while TCRdb's copy carries only in-frame clones and drops some. The sample lists tens of thousands of clones, 94% occurring once. The receptor's source is an adult with an advanced solid tumor such as melanoma, head and neck, liver or kidney cancer. The material sequenced was CD4+ or CD8+ T cells sorted from blood, taken in a trial of the OX40 agonist ivuxolimab. V usage is TRBV27 and J usage is TRBJ2-5, with D unclear. DNA for the CDR3: TGTGCCAGCAGTCCCCAGTACCAAGAGACCCAGTACTTC. Protein: CASSPQYQETQYF.